The present T cell receptor beta chain was sequenced within a study of metastatic and nonmetastatic thyroid tumors. Germline V lookup: CDR1 MNHEY, CDR2 SVGEGT. This CDR3 contains 20 residues. Trimming cost V 4 bases and J 4 bases; bases outside gene matches: 20. Patients were all untreated before their thyroid surgery. Original data processing: Researchers built a distant-metastasis classifier for papillary thyroid cancer that drew on CDR3 differences across clinicopathological groups. TCRdb re-processed the PCR reads through MiXCR. TCRdb assigned the V and J calls; the authors' analysis was not used. The repertoire has roughly 15,000 clones, roughly 22% of them found once; the top ten carry 20% to 25%.

Sequenced sample: adjacent normal tissue. This chain links TRBV6-2 or TRBV6-3 with TRBJ2-7, with 12 bases that match TRBD1. This TCR came from a female donor with papillary thyroid cancer or a benign thyroid nodule (not recorded which). Some clones in this sample may be carry-over from other donors' samples. The CDR3 region is CASSSLLGTGGGKGLYEQYF. For the CDR3, the DNA is TGTGCCAGCAGTTCACTGCTCGGGACAGGGGGCGGTAAAGGCTTGTACGAGCAGTACTTC.